The text below deals with one T cell receptor beta chain. Its specificity is unknown. The source of the sample is a study of cytotoxic CD8 clonotypes in ibrutinib-treated CLL. Study context: Recorded responses included approximately 24 partial and 2 complete; following median approximately 5.5 years, roughly 15 stayed remitted and 12 progressed.

Overall study findings and caveats: Rising at ibrutinib response, clonality subsequently fell back toward baseline at progression. Baseline values of clonality outstripped age-matched healthy donors and followed circulating CD8+ T-cell counts.

The CDR3 has 11 amino acids. The V gene lost 3 bases and the J gene lost 5 bases, with 4 bases spanning the gap. Per the germline V gene, CDR1 is SGHTA and CDR2 is FQGNSA. Measured with immunoSEQ multiplex PCR; TCRdb has only the in-frame clones, and not every one. The sample shows about 150,000 clones, about 79% of them seen only once. The sequencing used PBMCs, collected after 12 months of ibrutinib treatment. The chain is built from TRBV7-2 and TRBJ2-5; D is unresolved. The TCR sequence derives from a human donor with chronic lymphocytic leukemia. The CDR3 DNA sequence: TGTGCCAGCAGCTTGAGTGAGACCCAGTACTTC. Protein sequence: CASSLSETQYF.